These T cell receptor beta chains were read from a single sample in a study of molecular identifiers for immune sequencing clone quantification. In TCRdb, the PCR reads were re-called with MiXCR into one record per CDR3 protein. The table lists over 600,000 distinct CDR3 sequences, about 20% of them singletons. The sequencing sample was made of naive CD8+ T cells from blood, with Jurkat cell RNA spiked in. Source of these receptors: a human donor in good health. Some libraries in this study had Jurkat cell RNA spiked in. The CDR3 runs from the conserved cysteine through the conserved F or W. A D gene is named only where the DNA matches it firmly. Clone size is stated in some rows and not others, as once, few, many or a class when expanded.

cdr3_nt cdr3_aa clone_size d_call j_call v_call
TGCAGCGGGACAGGCGATCCCCCCCACACCGGGGAGCTGTTTTTT CSGTGDPPHTGELFF many TRBD1 TRBJ2-2 TRBV29-1
TGTGCCAGCAGCCAAGATGTCCGGACCTACGAGCAGTACTTC CASSQDVRTYEQYF few NA TRBJ2-7 TRBV3-1
TGTGCCAGCAGCTCGGGACAGGGAGAAGAGACCCAGTACTTC CASSSGQGEETQYF many TRBD1 TRBJ2-5 TRBV7-2
TGTGCCAGCAGCCACCCCCTGGGACAGCCCAATGAAAAACTGTTTTTT CASSHPLGQPNEKLFF many TRBD1 TRBJ1-4 TRBV5-5
TGTGCCTGGAGTGCCTACGGGACAGATACGCAGTATTTT CAWSAYGTDTQYF many NA TRBJ2-3 TRBV30
TGTGCCTGGAGTGAAGGGAATAACAATGAGCAGTTCTTC CAWSEGNNNEQFF NA NA TRBJ2-1 TRBV30
TGTGCCAGCAGTTTTCTCCGCACCAGCGGGAGTGACCACGAGCAGTACTTC CASSFLRTSGSDHEQYF NA TRBD2 TRBJ2-7 TRBV27
TGTGCCAGTAGTTTAGGTTATTCAGATACGCAGTATTTT CASSLGYSDTQYF many NA TRBJ2-3 TRBV19
TGTGCCAGCAGCCAAGATGAGAGCTCTGGAAACACCATATATTTT CASSQDESSGNTIYF NA NA TRBJ1-3 TRBV3-1
TGTGCCAGCAACTACGCGGGGGGCGGCTCAGATACGCAGTATTTT CASNYAGGGSDTQYF many TRBD2 TRBJ2-3 TRBV9
TGCAGCGCCCGGTGGAACCGGGAGCTTTTGAACACTGAAGCTTTCTTT CSARWNRELLNTEAFF many NA TRBJ1-1 TRBV29-1
TGTGCCAGCAGTGAAGCAGAGGGAGGGCCCACAGATACGCAGTATTTT CASSEAEGGPTDTQYF many TRBD2 TRBJ2-3 TRBV6-1
TGCAGCGTTGCGGGCGGACGCGGGGAGCAGTACTTC CSVAGGRGEQYF many NA TRBJ2-7 TRBV29-1
TGTGCCAGCAGCTTGGGAAAGACAGCCTACTATGGCTACACCTTC CASSLGKTAYYGYTF few NA TRBJ1-2 TRBV5-4
TGTGCCGGCCGAGGAGGGGGCAGTAACACTGAAGCTTTCTTT CAGRGGGSNTEAFF many TRBD1 TRBJ1-1 TRBV6-1
TGTGTCAGTAGTATGGGCGGGAGGGCCCAGAGCGAGCAGTACTTC CVSSMGGRAQSEQYF NA TRBD2 TRBJ2-7 TRBV19
TGCGCCAGCAGCCAAGATCGCGGATCCTCTGGAAACACCATATATTTT CASSQDRGSSGNTIYF many NA TRBJ1-3 TRBV4-3
TGCGCCAGCAGCCAAGATTATCGGGATCAGCCCCAGCATTTT CASSQDYRDQPQHF many NA TRBJ1-5 TRBV4-1
TGTGCCAGCAGCGGGCTCCTAGCGGGAGATCGCCGTTTCGCAGATACGCAGTATTTT CASSGLLAGDRRFADTQYF few TRBD2 TRBJ2-3 TRBV3-1
TGTGCCAGCACCCCGACCGGGACAGGGGGGACCGGGGAGCTGTTTTTT CASTPTGTGGTGELFF many TRBD1 TRBJ2-2 TRBV3-1
TGCAGTGCTCCGAACCTGGGACTCTCATACGAGCAGTACTTC CSAPNLGLSYEQYF many NA TRBJ2-7 TRBV20-1
TGCGCCAGCAGCCAAGATCCGACGGGGATTGAAGCTTTCTTT CASSQDPTGIEAFF many NA TRBJ1-1 TRBV4-1
TGTGCCAGCAGCTTAGCCAGCGGGGGTACCACAGATACGCAGTATTTT CASSLASGGTTDTQYF many TRBD2 TRBJ2-3 TRBV7-9
TGTGCCAGTAGTATAGATCTTCGGGACTCCTACGAGCAGTACTTC CASSIDLRDSYEQYF few NA TRBJ2-7 TRBV19
TGCAGTGCTAGAGAGGACCACGCCGCTAACTATGGCTACACCTTC CSAREDHAANYGYTF many NA TRBJ1-2 TRBV20-1
TGCGCCAGCAGCCAAGAACCGGTTTCTGAAGCTTTCTTT CASSQEPVSEAFF many NA TRBJ1-1 TRBV4-1
TGTGCCAGCAGGAGGGCCTTTCAAGAGACCCAGTACTTC CASRRAFQETQYF many NA TRBJ2-5 TRBV12-3/TRBV12-4
TGTGCCAGCAGCCTACACGAGCATAACACTGAAGCTTTCTTT CASSLHEHNTEAFF many NA TRBJ1-1 TRBV11-1
TGTGCCAGCAGCCTGATCGACAGGGTCTGGCTGAGCACTGAAGCTTTCTTT CASSLIDRVWLSTEAFF many TRBD1 TRBJ1-1 TRBV14
TGTGCCAGCAGCGTAGGGGGGGGCCTCCAAGAGACCCAGTACTTC CASSVGGGLQETQYF NA NA TRBJ2-5 TRBV9
TGTGCCTGGAGTCCGGGGAGCGGACCCACAGATACGCAGTATTTT CAWSPGSGPTDTQYF many NA TRBJ2-3 TRBV30
TGTGCCAGCACTGACACTTCTTGGAACCTACAAGAGACCCAGTACTTC CASTDTSWNLQETQYF many NA TRBJ2-5 TRBV6-1
TGTGCCATCAACAAGGGACAGGGATCCTACAATGAGCAGTTCTTC CAINKGQGSYNEQFF NA TRBD1 TRBJ2-1 TRBV10-3
TGTGCCAGCAGCTTAACAGCCCCTCCAAATGAGCAGTTCTTC CASSLTAPPNEQFF NA NA TRBJ2-1 TRBV7-9
TGTGCCAGCAGTGAAGGGCCGGGGACGACAGAAAAAGGAAGCACCGGGGAGCTGTTTTTT CASSEGPGTTEKGSTGELFF few NA TRBJ2-2 TRBV2
TGTGCCGGCAGCTTAGGCGGGACAGGGGTTTGGGAGCAGTACTTC CAGSLGGTGVWEQYF NA TRBD1 TRBJ2-7 TRBV11-2
TGTGCCAGCAGCTTGATCGGGGTGGAAGGTGAAGCTTTCTTT CASSLIGVEGEAFF NA NA TRBJ1-1 TRBV7-9
TGTGCCAGCAGTTTAGGGGTTCACACAACATCAGATACGCAGTATTTT CASSLGVHTTSDTQYF many NA TRBJ2-3 TRBV28
TGTGCCAGCAGCCAACAGGGGTACCAAGAGACCCAGTACTTC CASSQQGYQETQYF many NA TRBJ2-5 TRBV14
TGTGCCACCCAATCGGGGGGGGGGGCGAGCAATGAGCAGTTCTTC CATQSGGGASNEQFF NA TRBD2 TRBJ2-1 TRBV19
TGTGCCAGCAGCCCCGAGACTAGCGGCTTCTACGAGCAGTACTTC CASSPETSGFYEQYF few TRBD2 TRBJ2-7 TRBV7-3